Listed here is a single TCR beta chain. Its antigen is currently unknown. The source of the sample is a study of vaccination effects on CD4 cells after COVID-19. Study background: The median interval between the second dose and post-vaccine sampling was 72 days.

Generated by immunoSEQ multiplex PCR, the TCRdb table keeps only in-frame clones and is missing some. The sample includes about 59,000 clones, around four fifths of them seen just once. Sequencing followed a ViraFEST assay step that expanded antigen-specific CD4+ T cells with viral peptide pools. CD4+ T cells were isolated after about eleven days of culture. Either the mRNA-1273 or the BNT162b2 vaccine was given to participants as two doses. Cultures of around 2.2 million PBMC per well contained about 9.5 IU/ml IL-2 plus 10 ug/ml peptides. Overall study findings and caveats: Infection-derived and vaccine-derived clones contracted markedly late after vaccination. Researchers reported few convalescent patients and no early post-infection timepoints in the study.

V shed 4 bases and J 10 bases; nucleotides not matched to a gene: 2. Germline assignment: CDR1 SGHDN and CDR2 FVKESK. The CDR3 is made up of 13 amino acids. The chain carries TRBV14 and TRBJ1-6; 9 bases are shared with TRBD1. This clonotype originated in a human donor who received a COVID-19 vaccine. The sample here was CD4+ T cells from PBMCs cultured with HCoV-OC43 spike peptides, taken after COVID-19 vaccination. Subset meaning: HCoV-OC43 spike overlapping peptide pool stimulation. The CDR3 sequence is CASSPTGGSPLHF. The CDR3 bases are TGTGCCAGCAGCCCGACAGGGGGATCACCCCTCCACTTT. The variable domain in full, completed from reference TRBV14 and TRBJ1-6, reads EAGVTQFPSHSVIEKGQTVTLRCDPISGHDNLYWYRRVMGKEIKFLLHFVKESKQDESGMPNNRFLAERTGGTYSTLKVQPAELEDSGVYFCASSPTGGSPLHFGNGTRLTVT.